This entry concerns a single T cell receptor beta chain. The antigen is not known. Measured with immunoSEQ multiplex PCR; TCRdb has only the in-frame clones, and not every one. The table lists 30,000 to 40,000 clones, roughly 90% of them singletons. CDR1 SGHTA and CDR2 FQGTGA come from the germline V gene. V was clipped by 1 base and J by 2 bases; unmatched bases: 7. The CDR3 length is 16 residues. This sample stems from a study of OX40 agonist ivuxolimab in advanced cancers. The wider study: The group had a mean age of about 60 years, ranged from roughly 23 to 85, and was approximately 81% male. Whole-study results and caveats: In a subset of nonresponders, normalized T-cell clonal expansion was also low. Expanded clones belonging to CD8+ T cells outnumbered, on average, those of CD4+.

J is TRBJ1-1 and V is TRBV7-3; 7 bases are shared with TRBD1. The sample consisted of CD4+ or CD8+ T cells sorted from blood, taken in a trial of the OX40 agonist ivuxolimab. The receptor comes from an adult with an advanced solid tumor such as melanoma, head and neck, liver or kidney cancer. The CDR3 bases are TGTGCCAGCAGCTTAATGTCAGGGGGTAGCAACACTGAAGCTTTCTTT. Translated, it gives CASSLMSGGSNTEAFF.